This T cell receptor beta chain appears in the sequencing data of a study of blood T cell repertoires in COVID-19. About the study: Specimens from acute and convalescent COVID-19 originated in the United States, Italy and Spain. Sample material is recorded as cDNA or gDNA derived from T cells, B-cell-depleted T cells, or PBMCs.

Profiled with immunoSEQ multiplex PCR; TCRdb holds only in-frame clones, not every one. This table has under 300,000 clones, under 85% appearing once. This clone was seen only a few times. The CDR3 length is 14 residues. The V end lost 4 bases, the J end lost 1 base, and 11 bases lay between the germline ends. The germline V gene encodes CDR1 MNHEY and CDR2 SVGAGI. The sequence derives from a human donor in a cohort sampled during active COVID-19. Sequenced input: peripheral blood. The genes are TRBV6-5 and TRBJ2-7, with D perhaps matching TRBD1 (5 bases). CDR3 sequence reads: CASSWGQISYEQYF. The CDR3 nucleotides are TGTGCCAGCAGTTGGGGCCAGATATCCTACGAGCAGTACTTC.